The 17 T cell receptor beta chains given below trace back to one sample, sequenced in a study of T-cell memory formation after mild COVID-19. MiXCR was run by TCRdb on the 5' RACE reads, yielding one entry per CDR3 protein. Seen here are roughly 400,000 distinct CDR3 sequences, roughly 15% observed once, and the top ten hold 20% to 25%. The specimen was PBMCs or a T cell subset sorted from them (not recorded which). Receptors were obtained from a man aged 18 to 30 who had mild COVID-19 (a few samples of this study predate the infection). Cell type and time point are not known.

This clonotype was observed at least ten times. The chain couples TRBV12-5 to TRBJ2-7, with a possible D match to TRBD2 (6 bases). The CDR3 is 16 residues long. CDR1 is LGHNT and CDR2 is FRNRAP in the germline V gene. Trimming pared 2 bases from V and 4 bases from J, leaving 18 bases between. This CDR3 is CASGLPGREERYEQYF. CDR3 coding DNA: TGTGCTAGTGGTTTGCCCGGCAGGGAGGAGAGGTACGAGCAGTACTTC.

This clonotype was recorded a few times. The chain links TRBV7-9 to TRBJ1-1; D gene ambiguous. The CDR3 is 14 residues long. V was cut by 1 base and J by 3 bases, with 9 bases left in between. CDR1 SEHNR and CDR2 FQNEAQ come from the germline V gene (reference sequence). The CDR3, as DNA: TGTGCCAGCAGCTTAGGTTCGACGTACACTGAAGCTTTCTTT. Amino acids: CASSLGSTYTEAFF.

This clonotype was detected a few times. The chain uses TRBV20-1 and TRBJ2-5; TRBD2 might be the D (7 bases). The CDR3 spans 14 residues. Germline V gives CDR1 DFQATT, CDR2 SNEGSKA (reference sequence). Between the trimmed V and J ends, which lost 1 base and 2 bases, there was a span of 11 bases. CDR3 loop: CSARGGGAQETQYF. CDR3 DNA: TGCAGTGCTAGAGGTGGGGGGGCACAAGAGACCCAGTACTTC.

The chain couples TRBV7-2 to TRBJ1-1; D is ambiguous. Germline V gives CDR1 SGHTA, CDR2 FQGNSA. The length of the CDR3 is 16 residues. V lost 1 base, J lost 8 bases, and 20 bases lay in between. CDR3 region: CASSLDNQVSRGEAFF. The CDR3 bases are TGTGCCAGCAGCTTAGATAACCAGGTTTCCCGGGGAGAAGCTTTCTTT.

The rearrangement joins TRBV10-3 to TRBJ1-6, with TRBD1 as a possible D gene (6 bases). V lost 4 bases, J lost 5 bases, and 18 bases lay in between. The CDR3 runs 17 residues. Germline CDR1 reads ENHRY; CDR2 reads SYGVKD. Here the CDR3 reads CAISASGRGRNNSPLHF. As DNA, the CDR3 is TGTGCCATCAGTGCCTCCGGCAGGGGTAGAAATAATTCACCCCTCCACTTT.

The chain recombines TRBV5-5 with TRBJ1-5; a possible D gene is TRBD1 (5 bases). V was cut by 4 bases and J by 3 bases, with 14 bases left in between. Germline CDR1 and CDR2: SGHKS and YYEKEE (reference sequence). The CDR3 has 15 residues. CDR3 in amino acids: CASSQLTGDNQPQHF. The DNA of the CDR3 is TGTGCCAGCAGCCAACTAACGGGGGACAATCAGCCCCAGCATTTT.

In regard to this clonotype: The junction departs from germline at one end; a sequencing error may be responsible. This chain uses TRBV7-9 with TRBJ2-1; 7 bases are shared with TRBD1. Germline CDR1 SEHNR, CDR2 FQNEAQ (reference sequence). The CDR3 is 14 amino acids. CDR3 bases: TGTGACAGCACCGACAGGGCTTACTACAATGAGCAGTTCTTC. Residues: CDSTDRAYYNEQFF.

This clonotype was found a few times. V is TRBV5-1 and J is TRBJ2-1; D call uncertain. CDR3 length: 13 residues. Germline-derived CDR1 and CDR2 are SGHRS and YFSETQ. V lost 4 bases to trimming and J lost 6 bases, with 11 bases between them. CDR3 DNA sequence: TGCGCCAGCAGCCTCAGTGGAACCAATGAGCAGTTCTTC. This translates into CASSLSGTNEQFF.

This chain connects TRBV18 to TRBJ1-1, with 7 positions matching TRBD1. Trimming took 3 bases from V and 4 from J; bases not matched to a gene: 8. This CDR3 contains 15 residues. The V gene's germline CDR1 is KGHSH and CDR2 LQKENI. The CDR3 bases are TGTGCCAGCTCACCCCAGACAGGGAGAAGCACTGAAGCTTTCTTT. Its translation: CASSPQTGRSTEAFF.

This clonotype was detected many times. The chain links TRBV5-1 to TRBJ2-1; 13 bases are a match to TRBD2. This CDR3 is built from 16 residues. V shed 4 bases, J shed 9 bases, and the junction held 10 bases outside the gene matches. Germline-derived CDR1 and CDR2 are SGHRS and YFSETQ. The DNA for the CDR3 is TGCGCCAGCAGCCGGATTACTAGCGGGGGGGCTGGTGAGCAGTTCTTC. Encoded protein: CASSRITSGGAGEQFF.

The chain employs TRBV5-1 and TRBJ1-2, with D hard to call. This CDR3 has 14 residues. V shed 4 bases and J shed 2 bases, with 12 bases lying between them. Germline CDR1 and CDR2: SGHRS and YFSETQ. The CDR3 DNA follows: TGCGCCAGCAGCCCGGCGGGCCTCAACTATGGCTACACCTTC. Translated, it gives CASSPAGLNYGYTF.

This clonotype appeared a single time. This sequence joins TRBV15 and TRBJ1-4; 11 bases match TRBD1. The CDR3 is made up of 14 amino acids. V dropped 5 bases and J dropped 5; count of bases not matched to a gene: 1. Germline values: CDR1 LNHNV, CDR2 YYDKDF (reference sequence). CDR3 region: CATSRDRGNEKLFF. The CDR3 DNA reads as TGTGCCACCAGCCGGGACAGGGGGAATGAAAAACTGTTTTTT.

The CDR3 nucleotides are TGTGTCATAGCGGGGGACCCGAACACCGGGGAGCTGTTTTTT. It translates to CVIAGDPNTGELFF. The chain joins TRBV28 to TRBJ2-2; 9 positions match TRBD2. The V gene's germline CDR1 is MDHEN and CDR2 SYDVKM. This CDR3 has 14 amino acids. Filled out from reference TRBV28 and TRBJ2-2, the complete variable domain reads DVKVTQSSRYLVKRTGEKVFLECVQDMDHENMFWYRQDPGLGLRLIYFSYDVKMKEKGDIPEGYSVSREKKERFSLILESASTNQTSMYLCVIAGDPNTGELFFGEGSRLTVL.

The rearrangement joins TRBV4-2 to TRBJ2-7; D not resolved. The CDR3 is 15 amino acids. In germline, CDR1 is LGHNA, CDR2 YNFKEQ. Trimming shortened V by 1 base and J by 2 bases, and 12 bases separated the two germline ends. The CDR3 DNA sequence: TGTGCCAGCAGCCAAGGAAGTTCAGCCACCTACGAGCAGTACTTC. Residues: CASSQGSSATYEQYF.

This clonotype has just a few counts. The chain employs TRBV12-3 or TRBV12-4 and TRBJ2-1; 8 nucleotides line up with TRBD2. After removal of 5 bases from V and 10 bases from J, the junction contained 10 bases not matched to a gene. The CDR3 spans 14 residues. The CDR3 sequence: CASSTHGGDREQFF. In nucleotides, the CDR3 is TGTGCCAGCAGTACTCACGGGGGGGATCGGGAGCAGTTCTTC.

Ten or more counts support this clonotype. This chain joins TRBV12-3 or TRBV12-4 and TRBJ2-7; D gene uncertain. This CDR3 region has 17 residues. Trimming pared 5 bases from V and 1 base from J, leaving 21 bases between. The CDR3 bases are TGTGCCAGCAGTGTCCGAGAGGTAGGGAACCCATCCTACGAGCAGTACTTC. Protein sequence: CASSVREVGNPSYEQYF.

This clonotype turned up a few times. This rearrangement joins TRBV6-5 to TRBJ1-4; a weak D match, TRBD1 (5 bases). CDR1 is MNHEY and CDR2 is SVGAGI in the germline V gene. CDR3 length: 15 residues. Trimming removed 6 bases from V and 8 bases from J, with 19 bases in between. The CDR3 region is CASSPRALGREKLFF. CDR3 sequence (DNA): TGTGCCAGCAGCCCCAGGGCGTTGGGTAGGGAAAAACTGTTTTTT.